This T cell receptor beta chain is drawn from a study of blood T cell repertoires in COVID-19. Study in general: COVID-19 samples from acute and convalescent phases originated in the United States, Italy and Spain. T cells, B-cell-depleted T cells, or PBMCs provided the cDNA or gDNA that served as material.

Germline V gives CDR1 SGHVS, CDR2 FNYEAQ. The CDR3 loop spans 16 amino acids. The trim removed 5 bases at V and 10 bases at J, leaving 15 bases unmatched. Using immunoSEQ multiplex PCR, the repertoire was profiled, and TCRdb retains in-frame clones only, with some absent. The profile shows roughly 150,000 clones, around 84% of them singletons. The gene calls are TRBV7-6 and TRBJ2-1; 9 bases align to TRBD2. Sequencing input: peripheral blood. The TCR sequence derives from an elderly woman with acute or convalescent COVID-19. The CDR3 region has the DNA TGTGCCAGCAGCAAAGAAGCGGGGGGCCTTTCCAGGGAGCAGTTCTTC. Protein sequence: CASSKEAGGLSREQFF.